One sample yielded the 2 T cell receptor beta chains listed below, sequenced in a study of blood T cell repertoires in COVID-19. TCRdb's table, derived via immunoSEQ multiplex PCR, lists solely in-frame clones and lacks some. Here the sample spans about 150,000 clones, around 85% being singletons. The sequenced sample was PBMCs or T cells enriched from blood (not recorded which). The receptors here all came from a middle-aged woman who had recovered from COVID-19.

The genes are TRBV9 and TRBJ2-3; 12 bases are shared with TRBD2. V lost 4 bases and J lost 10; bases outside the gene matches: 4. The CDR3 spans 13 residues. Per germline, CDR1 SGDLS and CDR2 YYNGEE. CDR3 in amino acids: CASSYGLAGSQYF. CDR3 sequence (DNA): TGTGCCAGCAGCTACGGACTAGCGGGATCGCAGTATTTT.

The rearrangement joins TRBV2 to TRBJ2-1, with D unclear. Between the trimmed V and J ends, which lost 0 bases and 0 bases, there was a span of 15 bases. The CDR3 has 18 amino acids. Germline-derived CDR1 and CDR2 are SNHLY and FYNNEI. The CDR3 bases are TGTGCCAGCAGTGAAGCGCGAGATCAGGATAGCTCCTACAATGAGCAGTTCTTC. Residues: CASSEARDQDSSYNEQFF.